The 15 T cell receptor beta chains presented below share a single source sample, sequenced in a study of response to subunit inactivated influenza vaccine. TCRdb re-called the RT-PCR reads through MiXCR, storing one row per CDR3 protein. The table records approximately 520,000 distinct CDR3 sequences, roughly 27% of them present only once. Sequencing used CD4+ T cells sorted from PBMCs, obtained roughly 5 days after vaccination. These TCRs come from a man over 45 who received an inactivated influenza vaccine.

This clonotype was seen just once. J is TRBJ1-1 and V is TRBV5-5, with TRBD1 as a possible D gene (5 bases). The CDR3 is made up of 15 amino acids. Germline V gives CDR1 SGHKS, CDR2 YYEKEE (reference sequence). Trimming removed 2 bases at V and 1 base at J, with 12 bases between. The CDR3 DNA reads TGTGCCAGCAGCTTTAGGGGACCAGAGAACACTGAAGCTTTCTTT. Translated: CASSFRGPENTEAFF. Based on the CDR3 plus reference TRBV5-5 and TRBJ1-1, the full variable domain is DAGVTQSPTHLIKTRGQQVTLRCSPISGHKSVSWYQQVLGQGPQFIFQYYEKEERGRGNFPDRFSARQFPNYSSELNVNALLLGDSALYLCASSFRGPENTEAFFGQGTRLTVV.

This chain links TRBV18 with TRBJ2-5; D is ambiguous. CDR3 length: 13 residues. Germline loops: CDR1 KGHSH, CDR2 LQKENI. Trimming left V 8 bases short and J 1 base short, with 11 bases between. CDR3 in amino acids: CASLPSPQETQYF. As DNA, the CDR3 is TGTGCCAGCCTCCCCTCCCCCCAAGAGACCCAGTACTTC.

The chain carries TRBV20-1 and TRBJ2-7; the D call may be TRBD1 or TRBD2 (5 bases each). The CDR3 is 15 amino acids. The V end was cut by 6 bases, the J end by 3 bases, with 21 bases between. Germline V gene data show CDR1 as DFQATT and CDR2 as SNEGSKA (reference sequence). CDR3 nucleotide sequence: TGCAGTGCCCCCAATCGAGGGGCCTTAGTCTACGAGCAGTACTTC. Amino acid sequence: CSAPNRGALVYEQYF.

The V and J genes are TRBV7-2 and TRBJ2-1; D perhaps matches TRBD1 (5 bases). Germline V gene data show CDR1 as SGHTA and CDR2 as FQGNSA. CDR3 size: 14 residues. Between the trimmed V and J ends, which lost 0 bases and 5 bases, there was a span of 8 bases. CDR3 in DNA: TGTGCCAGCAGCTTAGCCAGGGATAACAATGAGCAGTTCTTC. Residues: CASSLARDNNEQFF.

This sequence joins TRBV7-9 and TRBJ2-2, with a possible D match to TRBD1 (6 bases). This CDR3 is 16 amino acids long. V lost 5 bases and J lost 5, with 18 bases in between. The germline V gene encodes CDR1 SEHNR and CDR2 FQNEAQ (reference sequence). This chain's CDR3 is CASSGSGGLKTGELFF. The CDR3 region has the DNA TGTGCCAGCAGCGGAAGTGGGGGCCTCAAGACCGGGGAGCTGTTTTTT.

The chain links TRBV11-2 to TRBJ2-7, with D perhaps matching TRBD1 (6 bases). CDR1 and CDR2 (germline): SGHAT, FQNNGV. The V gene lost 7 bases and the J gene lost 7 bases, with 17 bases spanning the gap. The CDR3 is made up of 13 amino acids. The CDR3 loop is CASTASLRGEQYF. In DNA, the CDR3 is TGTGCCAGCACCGCCTCCCTGAGGGGGGAGCAGTACTTC.

The rearrangement links TRBV20-1 to TRBJ2-7, with 10 bases identical to TRBD2. Germline V CDR1 and CDR2: DFQATT, SNEGSKA (reference sequence). This CDR3 comprises 17 residues. With 0 bases clipped from V and 2 bases from J, the junction kept 10 bases outside the gene matches. Here the CDR3 DNA reads TGCAGTGCTAGAGATGATTGGAAGAGCGGGAGGGCCTACGAGCAGTACTTC. It encodes CSARDDWKSGRAYEQYF.

Comments on this clonotype: One junction end disagrees with the germline gene, perhaps due to a read error. The CDR3 DNA follows: TGCGCCAGCAGCTCCCAACTAGAAAGAGGCAATGAGCAGCTCTTC. It encodes CASSSQLERGNEQLF. The chain is built from TRBV4-3 and TRBJ2-1; a weak D match, TRBD2 (5 bases). Germline V gene lookup returns CDR1 LGHNA and CDR2 YSLEER. The CDR3 length is 15 residues.

This clonotype showed up just a few times. The chain combines TRBV6-1 with TRBJ2-5, with 12 bases fitting TRBD2. The V segment lost 4 bases and the J segment 4 bases; nucleotides outside the gene matches: 1. CDR1 is MNHNS, CDR2 SASEGT, per germline. This CDR3 is built from 14 residues. CDR3 sequence reads: CASSASGGGETQYF. For the CDR3, the DNA is TGTGCCAGCAGTGCTAGCGGGGGGGGAGAGACCCAGTACTTC.

The genes are TRBV16 and TRBJ2-5; TRBD1 agrees at 8 bases. After removal of 3 bases from V and 4 bases from J, the junction contained 10 bases not matched to a gene. This CDR3 region has 16 residues. Germline V gene data show CDR1 as KGHSY and CDR2 as FQNENV. CDR3 loop: CASSHKAGGYRETQYF. The CDR3 coding sequence is TGTGCCAGCAGCCACAAAGCAGGGGGCTATCGAGAGACCCAGTACTTC.

V gene TRBV5-6 combines with J gene TRBJ1-1; D is ambiguous. Germline V gives CDR1 SGHDT, CDR2 YYEEEE. The CDR3 has 17 residues. V dropped 2 bases and J dropped 0 bases, with 17 bases sitting between them. The CDR3 sequence is CASSLDGLGGLNTEAFF. The CDR3 DNA is TGTGCCAGCAGCTTAGATGGGCTGGGAGGGCTGAACACTGAAGCTTTCTTT. Looking up the rest from reference TRBV5-6 and TRBJ1-1 gives the full variable domain: DAGVTQSPTHLIKTRGQQVTLRCSPKSGHDTVSWYQQALGQGPQFIFQYYEEEERQRGNFPDRFSGHQFPNYSSELNVNALLLGDSALYLCASSLDGLGGLNTEAFFGQGTRLTVV.

This clonotype came up a few times. The chain is built from TRBV2 and TRBJ1-1, with D hard to call. V was clipped by 6 bases and J by 1 base, with 9 bases between them. Germline values: CDR1 SNHLY, CDR2 FYNNEI. This CDR3 has 13 amino acids. The CDR3 loop is CASRVSENTEAFF. The DNA for the CDR3 is TGTGCCAGCAGGGTCTCGGAGAACACTGAAGCTTTCTTT.

This clonotype was seen a few times. The chain carries TRBV5-1 and TRBJ2-5, with 7 bases matching TRBD1. Losses at the gene ends were 7 bases for V and 2 bases for J; bases not matched to a gene: 11. CDR3 length: 15 residues. Germline-derived CDR1 and CDR2 are SGHRS and YFSETQ. As DNA, the CDR3 is TGCGCCAGCGAGGCTACGGGACAGCCACAAGAGACCCAGTACTTC. Translating it yields CASEATGQPQETQYF.

In DNA, the CDR3 is TGTGCCAGCAGGGACATAGCTAATGAAAAACTGTTTTTT. Encoded protein: CASRDIANEKLFF. V is TRBV6-1 and J is TRBJ1-4, with a tentative D call TRBD1 (5 bases). The CDR3 consists of 13 residues. Per the germline V gene, CDR1 is MNHNS and CDR2 is SASEGT. V lost 6 bases, J lost 3 bases, and 8 bases lay in between.

The V gene is TRBV6-2 or TRBV6-3, the J gene TRBJ2-1; TRBD1 matches 10 bases. The CDR3 has 16 amino acids. Looked up from germline, CDR1 is MNHEY and CDR2 is SVGEGT. V trimming: 2 bases; J trimming: 7 bases; junction bases outside the gene matches: 8. The CDR3 loop is CASSYPDRGVYNEQFF. The CDR3 nucleotides are TGTGCCAGCAGTTACCCGGACAGGGGGGTTTATAATGAGCAGTTCTTC.